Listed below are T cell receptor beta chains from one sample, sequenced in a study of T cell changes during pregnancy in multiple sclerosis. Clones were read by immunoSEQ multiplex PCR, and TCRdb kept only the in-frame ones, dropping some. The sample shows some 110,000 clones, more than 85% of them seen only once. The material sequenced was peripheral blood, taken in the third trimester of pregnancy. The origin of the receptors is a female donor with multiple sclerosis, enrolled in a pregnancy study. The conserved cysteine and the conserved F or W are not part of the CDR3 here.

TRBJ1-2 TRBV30 AWNQGLSSNYGYT
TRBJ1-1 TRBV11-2 ASSPTWKTEAF
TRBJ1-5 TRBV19 ASNQNNQPQH
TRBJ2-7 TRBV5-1 ASSSTGTSYEQY
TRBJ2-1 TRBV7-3 ASSQTGAGGYNEQF
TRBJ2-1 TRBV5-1 ASSLAAGAFNEQF
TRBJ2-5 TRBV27 ASSAILVVQGAQPHQETQY
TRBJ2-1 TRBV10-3 ATHSGSAGRDGEQF
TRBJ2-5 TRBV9 ASSAFGQGDGETQY
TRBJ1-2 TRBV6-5 ASSMWTGGEDGYT
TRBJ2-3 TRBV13 ASSSDRRKQDTQY
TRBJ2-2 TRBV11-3 ASSYTTTGELF
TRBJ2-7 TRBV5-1 ASSLAGPRRGYEQY
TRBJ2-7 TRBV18 ASSSHSGPYEQY
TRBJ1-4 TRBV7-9 ASSLSVGQESEKLF
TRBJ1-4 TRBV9 ASSVGTGGVRDEKLF
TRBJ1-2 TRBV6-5 ASSYSGSNYGYT
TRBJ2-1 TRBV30 AWRGLAGEQF
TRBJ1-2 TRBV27 ASSQNYRGSTYGYT
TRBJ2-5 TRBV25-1 ASSELWTGGRETQY
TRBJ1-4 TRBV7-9 ASSLSAAQAKLF
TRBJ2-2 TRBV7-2 ASRRVNTGELF
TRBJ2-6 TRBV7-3 ASSFQTGYSGANVLT
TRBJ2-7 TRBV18 ASSPRTGRTYEQY
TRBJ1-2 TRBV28 ASSFPGGASYGYT
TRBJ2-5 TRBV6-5 ASSYSIGQETQY